Below, one T cell receptor beta chain is given with its context. The data stem from a study of T cell changes during pregnancy in multiple sclerosis. Some clones are missing from TCRdb's copy, which holds only in-frame ones; the method was immunoSEQ multiplex PCR. In the table there are some 97,000 clones, around 90% of which are singletons. CDR1 and CDR2 from the germline V gene are SGHAT and FQNNGV. There are 14 residues in the CDR3. V shed 4 bases and J shed 3 bases, with 12 bases lying between them. The clonotype originates from a female donor with multiple sclerosis, enrolled in a pregnancy study. Here the sequenced sample was peripheral blood, taken in the second trimester of pregnancy. This rearrangement joins TRBV11-2 to TRBJ1-1, with D perhaps TRBD1 (5 bases). The CDR3 nucleotides read TGTGCCAGCAGCTCCAACGGGGGGGACACTGAAGCTTTCTTT. Its protein is CASSSNGGDTEAFF.